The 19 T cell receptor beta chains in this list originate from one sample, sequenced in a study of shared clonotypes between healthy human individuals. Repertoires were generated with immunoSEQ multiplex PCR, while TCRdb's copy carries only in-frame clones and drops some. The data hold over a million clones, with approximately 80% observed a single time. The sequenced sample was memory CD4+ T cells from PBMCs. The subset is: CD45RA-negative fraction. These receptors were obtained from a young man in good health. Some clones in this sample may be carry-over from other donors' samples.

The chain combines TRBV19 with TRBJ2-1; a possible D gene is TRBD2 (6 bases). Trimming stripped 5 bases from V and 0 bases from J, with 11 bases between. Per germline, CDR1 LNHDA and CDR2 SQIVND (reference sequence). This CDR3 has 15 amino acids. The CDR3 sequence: CASSRVGSSYNEQFF. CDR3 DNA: TGTGCCAGTAGTCGGGTCGGGAGCTCCTACAATGAGCAGTTCTTC.

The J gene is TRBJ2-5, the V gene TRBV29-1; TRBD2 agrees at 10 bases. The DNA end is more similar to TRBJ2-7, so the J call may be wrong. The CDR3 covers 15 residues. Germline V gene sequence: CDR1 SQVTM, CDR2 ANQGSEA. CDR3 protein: CSVVVSGRSSYEQYF. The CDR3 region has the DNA TGCAGCGTTGTGGTTAGCGGGAGGAGCTCCTACGAGCAGTACTTC.

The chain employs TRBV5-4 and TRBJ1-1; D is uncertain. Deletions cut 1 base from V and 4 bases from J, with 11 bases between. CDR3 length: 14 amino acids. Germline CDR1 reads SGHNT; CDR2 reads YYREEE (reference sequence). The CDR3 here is CASSLTLSGTEAFF. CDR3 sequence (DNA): TGTGCCAGCAGCTTGACTCTGTCGGGCACTGAAGCTTTCTTT. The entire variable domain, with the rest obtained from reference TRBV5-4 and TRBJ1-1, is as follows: ETGVTQSPTHLIKTRGQQVTLRCSSQSGHNTVSWYQQALGQGPQFIFQYYREEENGRGNFPPRFSGLQFPNYSSELNVNALELDDSALYLCASSLTLSGTEAFFGQGTRLTVV.

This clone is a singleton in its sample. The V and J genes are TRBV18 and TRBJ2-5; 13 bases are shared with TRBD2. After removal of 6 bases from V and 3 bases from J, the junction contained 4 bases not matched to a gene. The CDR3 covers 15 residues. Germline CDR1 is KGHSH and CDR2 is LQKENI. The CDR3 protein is CASSLGTSGEETQYF. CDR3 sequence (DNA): TGTGCCAGCTCCCTAGGGACTAGCGGGGAAGAGACCCAGTACTTC.

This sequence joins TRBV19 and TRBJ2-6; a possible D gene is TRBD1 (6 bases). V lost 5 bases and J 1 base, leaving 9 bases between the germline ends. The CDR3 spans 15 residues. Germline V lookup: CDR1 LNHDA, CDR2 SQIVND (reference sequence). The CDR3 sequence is CASSYTGSGANVLTF. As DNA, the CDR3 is TGTGCCAGTAGTTATACAGGGTCTGGGGCCAACGTCCTGACTTTC.

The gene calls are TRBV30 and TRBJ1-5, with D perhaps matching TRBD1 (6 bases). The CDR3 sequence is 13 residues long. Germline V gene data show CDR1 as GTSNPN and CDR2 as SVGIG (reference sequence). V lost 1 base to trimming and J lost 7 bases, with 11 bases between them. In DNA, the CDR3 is TGTGCCTGGAGTGCGGGGGGCGGCCAGCCCCAGCATTTT. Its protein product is CAWSAGGGQPQHF.

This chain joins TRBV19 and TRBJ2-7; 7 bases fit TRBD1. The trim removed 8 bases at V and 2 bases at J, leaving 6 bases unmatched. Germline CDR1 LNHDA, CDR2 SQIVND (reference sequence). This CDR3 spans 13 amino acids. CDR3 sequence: CASRKQGAYEQYF. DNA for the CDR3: TGTGCCAGTCGTAAGCAGGGGGCCTACGAGCAGTACTTC.

The CDR3 region has the DNA TGTGCCAGTAGTATGGTATGGCTAGCTGGGGACGAGCAGTACTTC. It encodes CASSMVWLAGDEQYF. V usage is TRBV19 and J usage is TRBJ2-7; TRBD2 might be the D (5 bases). Trimming took off 3 bases at V and 5 bases at J, with 17 bases between the two ends. The CDR3 spans 15 residues. CDR1 is LNHDA, CDR2 SQIVND, per germline (reference sequence).

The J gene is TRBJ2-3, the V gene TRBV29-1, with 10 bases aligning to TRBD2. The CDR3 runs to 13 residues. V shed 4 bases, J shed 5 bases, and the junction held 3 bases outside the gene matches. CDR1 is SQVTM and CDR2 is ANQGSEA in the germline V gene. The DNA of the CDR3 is TGCAGCGTTGTACCTAGCGGGAGAGATACGCAGTATTTT. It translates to CSVVPSGRDTQYF.

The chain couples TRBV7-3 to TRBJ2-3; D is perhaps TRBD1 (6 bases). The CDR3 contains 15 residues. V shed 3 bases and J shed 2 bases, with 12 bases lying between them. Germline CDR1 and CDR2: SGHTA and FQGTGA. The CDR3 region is CASSLDSSYTDTQYF. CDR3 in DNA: TGTGCCAGCAGCTTGGACAGCTCTTACACAGATACGCAGTATTTT.

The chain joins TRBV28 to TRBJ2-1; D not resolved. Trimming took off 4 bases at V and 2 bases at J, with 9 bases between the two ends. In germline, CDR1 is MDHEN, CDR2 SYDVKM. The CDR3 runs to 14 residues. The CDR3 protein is CASSWSSPYNEQFF. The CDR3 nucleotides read TGTGCCAGCAGTTGGAGTAGTCCCTACAATGAGCAGTTCTTC.

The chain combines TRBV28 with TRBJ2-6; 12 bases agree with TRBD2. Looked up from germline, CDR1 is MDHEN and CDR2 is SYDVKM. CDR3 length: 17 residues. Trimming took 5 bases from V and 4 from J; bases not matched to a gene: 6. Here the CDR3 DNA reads TGTGCCAGCAGTCCTAGCGGGAGGGCGTCAGGGGCCAACGTCCTGACTTTC. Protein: CASSPSGRASGANVLTF.

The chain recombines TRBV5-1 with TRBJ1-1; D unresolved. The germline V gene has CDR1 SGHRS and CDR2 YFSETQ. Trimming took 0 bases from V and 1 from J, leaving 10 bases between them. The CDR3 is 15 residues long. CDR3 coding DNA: TGCGCCAGCAGCTTGGGTGGGAGGACGAACACTGAAGCTTTCTTT. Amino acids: CASSLGGRTNTEAFF.

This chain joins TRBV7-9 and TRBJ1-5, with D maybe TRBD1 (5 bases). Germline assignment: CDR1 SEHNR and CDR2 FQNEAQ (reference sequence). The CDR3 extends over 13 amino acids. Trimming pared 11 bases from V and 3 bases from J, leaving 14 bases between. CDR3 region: CALGGVINQPQHF. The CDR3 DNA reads TGTGCCTTGGGGGGGGTCATCAATCAGCCCCAGCATTTT.

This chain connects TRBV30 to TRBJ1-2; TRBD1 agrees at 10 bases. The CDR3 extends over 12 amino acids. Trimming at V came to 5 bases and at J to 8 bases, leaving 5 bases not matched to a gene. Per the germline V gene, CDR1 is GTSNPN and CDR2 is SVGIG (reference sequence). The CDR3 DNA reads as TGTGCCTGGGAGGACAGGGGGTACGGCTACACCTTC. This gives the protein CAWEDRGYGYTF.

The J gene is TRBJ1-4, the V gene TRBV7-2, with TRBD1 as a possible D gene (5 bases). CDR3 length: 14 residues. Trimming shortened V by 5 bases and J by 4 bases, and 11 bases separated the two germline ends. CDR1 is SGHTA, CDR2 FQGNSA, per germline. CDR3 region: CASSVGPNNEKLFF. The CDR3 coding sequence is TGTGCCAGCAGCGTGGGACCGAATAATGAAAAACTGTTTTTT.

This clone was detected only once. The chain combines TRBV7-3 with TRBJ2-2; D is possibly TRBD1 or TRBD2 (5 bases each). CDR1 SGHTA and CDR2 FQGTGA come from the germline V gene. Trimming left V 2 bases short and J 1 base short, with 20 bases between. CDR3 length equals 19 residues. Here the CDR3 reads CASSLSPSFLGENTGELFF. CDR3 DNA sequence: TGTGCCAGCAGCTTATCGCCGTCCTTCCTGGGGGAGAACACCGGGGAGCTGTTTTTT.

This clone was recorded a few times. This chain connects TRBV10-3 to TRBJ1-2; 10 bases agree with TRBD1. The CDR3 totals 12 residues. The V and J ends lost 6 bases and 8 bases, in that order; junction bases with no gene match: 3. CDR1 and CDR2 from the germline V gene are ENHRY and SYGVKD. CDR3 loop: CAISDRGRGYTF. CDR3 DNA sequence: TGTGCCATCAGCGACAGGGGGCGAGGCTACACCTTC.

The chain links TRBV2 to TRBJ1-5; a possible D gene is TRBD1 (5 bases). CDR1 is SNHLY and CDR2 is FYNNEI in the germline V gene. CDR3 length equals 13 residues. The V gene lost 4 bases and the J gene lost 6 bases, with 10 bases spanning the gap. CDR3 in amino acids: CASSGQLIQPQHF. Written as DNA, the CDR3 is TGTGCCAGCAGTGGACAGTTGATTCAGCCCCAGCATTTT.